Listed below are T cell receptor beta chains from one sample, sequenced in a study of blood T cells in healthy people across ages. TCRdb itself ran the 5' RACE reads through MiXCR, one entry per CDR3 protein. The table lists 650,000 to 800,000 distinct CDR3 sequences, roughly 44% of them singletons. Sequenced material: blood. These receptors all stem from a man in his sixties in good health. Each CDR3 is given with its conserved first and last residue. The D gene is left open where the match is weak. Where a row states a size, it is once, few, many or the class of an expanded clone; other rows omit it.

TRBV20-1	TRBJ2-7	-	-	CSAAGPSYEQYF	TGCAGTGCAGCGGGCCCCTCCTACGAGCAGTACTTC
TRBV11-2	TRBJ1-2	-	TRBD1	CASTADRVYGYTF	TGTGCCAGCACCGCGGACAGGGTCTATGGCTACACCTTC
TRBV20-1	TRBJ2-1	-	-	CSASSPARNEQFF	TGCAGTGCTAGTAGTCCTGCTAGGAATGAGCAGTTCTTC
TRBV20-1	TRBJ1-2	once	TRBD1	CSALPISMGQGLNYGYTF	TGCAGTGCTCTCCCAATATCTATGGGACAGGGCCTTAACTATGGCTACACCTTC
TRBV3-1	TRBJ1-1	few	-	CASSQGTWAFF	TGTGCCAGCAGCCAAGGGACGTGGGCTTTCTTT
TRBV7-2	TRBJ2-1	-	TRBD1	CASSRRDSHQNEQFF	TGTGCCAGCAGCCGCCGGGACAGCCATCAAAATGAGCAGTTCTTC
TRBV29-1	TRBJ2-5	-	-	CSADLAKNEQYF	TGCAGCGCCGATTTAGCCAAGAATGAGCAGTACTTC
TRBV20-1	TRBJ2-3	-	TRBD2	CSARDLSGGHPDTQYF	TGCAGTGCTAGAGATTTAAGCGGGGGGCACCCAGATACGCAGTATTTT
TRBV4-3	TRBJ2-7	-	-	CASSQAAQSDLDYEQYF	TGCGCCAGCAGCCAAGCAGCACAGAGCGACTTAGACTACGAGCAGTACTTC
TRBV9	TRBJ1-6	-	-	CASSDTISPLHF	TGTGCCAGCAGCGACACTATTTCACCCCTCCACTTT
TRBV6-5	TRBJ1-2	-	-	CASSGDTYGYTF	TGTGCCAGCAGTGGGGACACCTATGGCTACACCTTC
TRBV15	TRBJ2-1	few	-	CATSSVYNEQFF	TGTGCCACCAGCAGTGTATACAATGAGCAGTTCTTC
TRBV20-1	TRBJ2-5	many	TRBD2	CSAREGGGRETQYF	TGCAGTGCGCGGGAGGGCGGGGGCCGTGAGACCCAGTACTTC
TRBV7-2	TRBJ2-7	-	TRBD1	CASSGQAHYEQYF	TGTGCCAGCAGCGGACAGGCTCACTACGAGCAGTACTTC
TRBV10-3	TRBJ2-7	few	TRBD2	CAIGEGSYEQYF	TGTGCCATCGGGGAGGGTTCCTACGAGCAGTACTTC
TRBV2	TRBJ2-2	-	-	CASSAQGLNTGELFF	TGTGCCAGCAGTGCCCAGGGTCTAAACACCGGGGAGCTGTTTTTT
TRBV7-2	TRBJ2-5	-	-	CASSPQSGETQYF	TGTGCCAGCAGCCCTCAGTCGGGAGAGACCCAGTACTTC
TRBV7-2	TRBJ2-4	few	-	CASSLTGYRNIQYF	TGTGCCAGCAGCTTAACGGGGTATCGAAACATTCAGTACTTC
TRBV5-1	TRBJ1-1	-	-	CASKDRPGVNTEAFF	TGCGCCAGCAAGGACCGACCTGGGGTGAACACTGAAGCTTTCTTT
TRBV9	TRBJ2-7	few	-	CASSVPRGNPSYEQYF	TGTGCCAGCAGCGTACCACGTGGGAACCCTTCCTACGAGCAGTACTTC
TRBV20-1	TRBJ1-2	-	-	CSPKGQLVPGYTF	TGCAGTCCGAAGGGGCAACTCGTTCCTGGCTACACCTTC
TRBV28	TRBJ1-6	-	TRBD1	CASRRTGRYNSPLHF	TGTGCCAGCAGGAGGACAGGGAGGTATAATTCACCCCTCCACTTT
TRBV20-1	TRBJ2-1	few	TRBD2	CSARDSGGLLSNEQFF	TGCAGTGCTAGAGATAGCGGGGGCCTGCTCAGCAATGAGCAGTTCTTC
TRBV7-2	TRBJ2-4	-	-	CASSAAPGVGNIQYF	TGTGCCAGCAGCGCGGCTCCGGGGGTAGGGAACATTCAGTACTTC
TRBV6-5	TRBJ2-5	-	-	CASSDGRYQETQYF	TGTGCCAGCAGTGACGGGCGGTACCAAGAGACCCAGTACTTC
TRBV7-9	TRBJ2-7	-	TRBD1	CASSLVGQGSSYEQYF	TGTGCCAGCAGCTTAGTTGGACAGGGGAGCTCCTACGAGCAGTACTTC
TRBV7-9	TRBJ1-4	-	TRBD1	CASSLRTGMQEKLFF	TGTGCCAGCAGCCTTAGGACAGGGATGCAGGAAAAACTGTTTTTT
TRBV6-5	TRBJ1-2	-	-	CASSYSNRDIIGYTF	TGTGCCAGCAGTTATTCGAACCGGGACATAATCGGCTACACCTTC
TRBV3-1	TRBJ2-7	-	-	CASSPGVSGRDEQYF	TGTGCCAGCAGCCCAGGGGTTAGTGGGCGCGACGAGCAGTACTTC
TRBV29-1	TRBJ1-2	few	-	CSTVRGRENYGYTF	TGCAGCACGGTACGTGGCAGGGAAAACTATGGCTACACCTTC
TRBV5-1	TRBJ1-6	-	-	CASFSGTQDSPLHF	TGCGCCAGCTTTTCCGGGACACAGGATTCACCCCTCCACTTT
TRBV18	TRBJ2-3	once	TRBD1	CASSRTGTGGPDTQYF	TGTGCCAGCTCTCGGACCGGGACAGGAGGCCCAGATACGCAGTATTTT
TRBV5-1	TRBJ1-2	-	TRBD1	CASSQRTGVGYTF	TGCGCCAGCAGCCAGCGGACAGGGGTTGGCTACACCTTC
TRBV7-2	TRBJ2-6	-	TRBD1	CASSRFQGQGAGANVLTF	TGTGCCAGCAGCAGATTCCAGGGACAGGGAGCTGGGGCCAACGTCCTGACTTTC
TRBV20-1	TRBJ1-1	-	TRBD1	CSADTDRVNTEAFF	TGCAGTGCAGATACCGACAGGGTTAACACTGAAGCTTTCTTT
TRBV6-5	TRBJ2-1	-	-	CASSYSLRQYYNEQFF	TGTGCCAGCAGTTACTCGCTAAGACAGTACTACAATGAGCAGTTCTTC
TRBV3-1	TRBJ2-1	-	-	CASSQFGPPYNEQFF	TGTGCCAGCAGCCAATTTGGGCCGCCCTACAATGAGCAGTTCTTC
TRBV7-8	TRBJ2-7	-	-	CASSSTGPRPYEQYF	TGTGCCAGCAGCTCCACAGGCCCCAGACCCTACGAGCAGTACTTC
TRBV7-2	TRBJ2-1	-	-	CASSLAPGTSYNEQFF	TGTGCCAGCAGCTTAGCCCCGGGGACATCCTACAATGAGCAGTTCTTC
TRBV28	TRBJ1-6	-	-	CASSPLLGAYSPLHF	TGTGCCAGCAGTCCTCTTTTGGGGGCGTATTCACCCCTCCACTTT
TRBV25-1	TRBJ1-2	few	-	CASSDPHRLSGYTF	TGTGCCAGCAGTGATCCGCATCGGCTCTCTGGCTACACCTTC
TRBV6-5	TRBJ2-7	-	-	CVSSYSAGRNYEQYF	TGTGTCAGCAGTTACTCCGCAGGGAGGAACTACGAGCAGTACTTC
TRBV30	TRBJ2-3	-	TRBD1	CAWRGKGARTDTQYF	TGTGCCTGGAGGGGGAAGGGGGCCCGGACAGATACGCAGTATTTT
TRBV6-2/TRBV6-3	TRBJ2-5	few	TRBD2	CASNTMERGAETQYF	TGTGCCAGCAACACGATGGAGCGGGGGGCAGAGACCCAGTACTTC
TRBV12-3/TRBV12-4	TRBJ2-3	few	TRBD2	CASSLAGTSGPWSTQYF	TGTGCCAGCAGTTTAGCCGGGACTAGCGGTCCTTGGAGCACGCAGTATTTT
TRBV6-2/TRBV6-3	TRBJ2-5	few	-	CASSYGVAPWTGETQYF	TGTGCCAGCAGTTACGGGGTGGCTCCTTGGACGGGGGAGACCCAGTACTTC
TRBV14	TRBJ1-1	few	TRBD1	CASSYPGTGSRAFF	TGTGCCAGCAGCTACCCCGGGACAGGGTCAAGAGCTTTCTTT
TRBV4-3	TRBJ2-7	-	-	CASSQDEGGYEQYF	TGCGCCAGCAGCCAAGATGAGGGAGGCTACGAGCAGTACTTC